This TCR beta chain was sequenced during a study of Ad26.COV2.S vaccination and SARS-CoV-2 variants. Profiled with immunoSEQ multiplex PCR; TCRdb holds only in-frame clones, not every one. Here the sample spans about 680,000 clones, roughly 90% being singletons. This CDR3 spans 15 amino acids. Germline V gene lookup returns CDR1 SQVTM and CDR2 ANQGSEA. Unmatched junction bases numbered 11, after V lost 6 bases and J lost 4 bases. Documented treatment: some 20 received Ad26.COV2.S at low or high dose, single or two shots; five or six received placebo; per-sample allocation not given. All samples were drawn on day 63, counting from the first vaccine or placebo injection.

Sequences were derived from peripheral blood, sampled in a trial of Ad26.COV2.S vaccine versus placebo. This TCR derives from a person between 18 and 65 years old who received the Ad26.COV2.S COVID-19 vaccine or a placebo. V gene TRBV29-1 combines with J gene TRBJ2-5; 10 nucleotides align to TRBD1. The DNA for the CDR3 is TGCAGCGTCCCGACCGGGACAGGGGTCCGAGAGACCCAGTACTTC. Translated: CSVPTGTGVRETQYF.